This TCR beta chain was observed in a study of blood T cells in healthy people across ages. Isolation recovered at least 6.5 million PBMCs from every sample. V shed 5 bases and J shed 6 bases, with 17 bases lying between them. CDR3 length equals 14 residues. CDR1 is MDHEN, CDR2 SYDVKM, per germline. Sample-barcoded 5' priming and a J-beta primer mix drove a second PCR of roughly 6 to 12 cycles. Each cDNA molecule received a tag from a template-switch adaptor that had 12 random nucleotides. TCRdb redid the calling of the 5' RACE reads with MiXCR, one entry per CDR3 protein. The data show 1.5 million or so distinct CDR3 sequences, 35% to 45% seen once.

Sequencing was carried out using blood. The clonotype was recovered from a woman aged 18-29 years in good health. The chain recombines TRBV28 with TRBJ2-7; D might be TRBD1 (5 bases). CDR3 residues: CASSLLGQGGEQYF. The CDR3 DNA reads as TGTGCCAGCAGTCTCCTCGGCCAGGGTGGCGAGCAGTACTTC.